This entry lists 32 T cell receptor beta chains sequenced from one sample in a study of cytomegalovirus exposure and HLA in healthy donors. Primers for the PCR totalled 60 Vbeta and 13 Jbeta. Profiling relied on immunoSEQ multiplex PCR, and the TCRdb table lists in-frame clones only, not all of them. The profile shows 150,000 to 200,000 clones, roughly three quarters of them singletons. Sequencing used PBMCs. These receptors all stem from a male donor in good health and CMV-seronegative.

CDR3 nucleotides: TGTGCCAGCTCACCACGGGTCGTCGTTAAGGGGGTGAGCTCTGGTCCCGGTGTAACCTATGGCTACACCTTC. Translating it yields CASSPRVVVKGVSSGPGVTYGYTF. This chain links TRBV18 with TRBJ1-2; D is perhaps TRBD1 (6 bases). CDR1 and CDR2 from the germline V gene are KGHSH and LQKENI. The V end lost 1 base, the J end lost 4 bases, and 40 bases lay between the germline ends. The CDR3 has 24 amino acids. Drawing the rest from reference TRBV18 and TRBJ1-2, the complete variable domain is NAGVMQNPRHLVRRRGQEARLRCSPMKGHSHVYWYRQLPEEGLKFMVYLQKENIIDESGMPKERFSAEFPKEGPSILRIQQVVRGDSAAYFCASSPRVVVKGVSSGPGVTYGYTFGSGTRLTVV.

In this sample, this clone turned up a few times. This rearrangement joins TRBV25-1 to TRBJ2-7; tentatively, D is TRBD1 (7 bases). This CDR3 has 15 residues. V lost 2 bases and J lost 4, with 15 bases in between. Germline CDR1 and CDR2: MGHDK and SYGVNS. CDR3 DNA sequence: TGTGCCAGCAGTGAAGCGGCAGGGGGGCGTTACGAGCAGTACTTC. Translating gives CASSEAAGGRYEQYF.

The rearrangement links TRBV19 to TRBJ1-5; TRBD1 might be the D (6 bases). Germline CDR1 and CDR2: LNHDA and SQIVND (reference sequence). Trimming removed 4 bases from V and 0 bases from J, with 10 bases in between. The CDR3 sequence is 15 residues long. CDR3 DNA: TGTGCCAGTAGTAAAGCGGACAGTAGCAATCAGCCCCAGCATTTT. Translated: CASSKADSSNQPQHF. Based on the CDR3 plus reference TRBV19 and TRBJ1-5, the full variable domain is DGGITQSPKYLFRKEGQNVTLSCEQNLNHDAMYWYRQDPGQGLRLIYYSQIVNDFQKGDIAEGYSVSREKKESFPLTVTSAQKNPTAFYLCASSKADSSNQPQHFGDGTRLSIL.

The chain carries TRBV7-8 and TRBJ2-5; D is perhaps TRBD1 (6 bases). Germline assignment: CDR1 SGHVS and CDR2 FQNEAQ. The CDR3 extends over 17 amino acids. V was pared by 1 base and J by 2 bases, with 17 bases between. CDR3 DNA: TGTGCCAGCAGCTTAGTGGGACCGGACAGTAGGCAAGAGACCCAGTACTTC. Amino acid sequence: CASSLVGPDSRQETQYF.

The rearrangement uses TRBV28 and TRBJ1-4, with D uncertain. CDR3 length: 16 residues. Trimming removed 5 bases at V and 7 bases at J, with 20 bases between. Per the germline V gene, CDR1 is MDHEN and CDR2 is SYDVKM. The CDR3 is CASSIRGRLRVEKLFF. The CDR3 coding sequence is TGTGCCAGCAGTATCCGGGGTCGGTTAAGGGTTGAAAAACTGTTTTTT.

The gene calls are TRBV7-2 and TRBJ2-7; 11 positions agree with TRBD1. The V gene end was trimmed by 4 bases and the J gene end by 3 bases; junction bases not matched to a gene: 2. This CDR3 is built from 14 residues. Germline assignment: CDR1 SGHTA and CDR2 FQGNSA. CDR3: CASSWDRGNYEQYF. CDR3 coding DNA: TGTGCCAGCAGCTGGGACAGGGGGAACTACGAGCAGTACTTC.

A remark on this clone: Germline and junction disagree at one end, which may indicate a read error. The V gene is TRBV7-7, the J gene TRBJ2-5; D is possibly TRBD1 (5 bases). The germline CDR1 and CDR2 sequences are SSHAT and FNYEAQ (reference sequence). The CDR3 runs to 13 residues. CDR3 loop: CASSQGLRETQYF. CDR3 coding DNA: TGTGCTAGCAGTCAGGGATTACGGGAGACCCAGTACTTC.

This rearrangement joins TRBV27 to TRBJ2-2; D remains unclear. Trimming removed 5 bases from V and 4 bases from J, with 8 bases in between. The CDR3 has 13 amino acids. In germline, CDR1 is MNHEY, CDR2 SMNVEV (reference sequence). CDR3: CASSQEVTGELFF. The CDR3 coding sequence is TGTGCCAGCAGTCAGGAAGTCACCGGGGAGCTGTTTTTT.

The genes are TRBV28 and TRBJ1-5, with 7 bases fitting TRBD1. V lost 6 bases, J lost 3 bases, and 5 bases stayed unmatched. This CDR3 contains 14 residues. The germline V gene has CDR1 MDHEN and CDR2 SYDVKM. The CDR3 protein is CASRVGGPNQPQHF. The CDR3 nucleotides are TGTGCCAGCAGAGTAGGGGGCCCCAATCAGCCCCAGCATTTT. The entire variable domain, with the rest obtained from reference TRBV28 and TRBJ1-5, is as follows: DVKVTQSSRYLVKRTGEKVFLECVQDMDHENMFWYRQDPGLGLRLIYFSYDVKMKEKGDIPEGYSVSREKKERFSLILESASTNQTSMYLCASRVGGPNQPQHFGDGTRLSIL.

CDR3 in DNA: TGTGCCAGCAGCTTATCAGGCGGGAGACGCGAGACCCAGTACTTC. It translates to CASSLSGGRRETQYF. The genes are TRBV7-9 and TRBJ2-5, with TRBD2 matching over 7 bases. V was pared by 2 bases and J by 5 bases, with 8 bases of the junction left unmatched. The CDR3 loop spans 15 amino acids. The germline CDR1 and CDR2 sequences are SEHNR and FQNEAQ (reference sequence).

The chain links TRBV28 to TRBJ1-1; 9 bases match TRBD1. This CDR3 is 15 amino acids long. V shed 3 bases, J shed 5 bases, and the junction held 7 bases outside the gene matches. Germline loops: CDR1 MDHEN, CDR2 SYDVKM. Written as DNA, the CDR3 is TGTGCCAGCAGTTTCGGTCGACAGGGGGAGACTGAAGCTTTCTTT. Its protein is CASSFGRQGETEAFF.

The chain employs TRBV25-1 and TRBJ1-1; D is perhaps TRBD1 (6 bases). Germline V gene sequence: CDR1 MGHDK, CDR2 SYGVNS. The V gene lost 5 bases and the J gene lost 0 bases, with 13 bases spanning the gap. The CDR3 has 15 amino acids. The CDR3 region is CASSRGGRLNTEAFF. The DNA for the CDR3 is TGTGCCAGCAGTAGAGGGGGACGGTTGAACACTGAAGCTTTCTTT.

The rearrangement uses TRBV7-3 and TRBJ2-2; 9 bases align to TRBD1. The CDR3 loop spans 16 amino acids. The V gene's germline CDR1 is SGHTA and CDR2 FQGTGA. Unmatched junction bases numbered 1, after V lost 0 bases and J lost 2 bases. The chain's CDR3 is CASSLTGQGNTGELFF. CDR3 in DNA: TGTGCCAGCAGCTTAACGGGACAGGGCAACACCGGGGAGCTGTTTTTT.

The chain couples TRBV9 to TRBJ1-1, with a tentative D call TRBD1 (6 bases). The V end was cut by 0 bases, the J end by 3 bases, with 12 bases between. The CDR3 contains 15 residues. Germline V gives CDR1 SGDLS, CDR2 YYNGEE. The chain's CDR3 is CASSVDGGRDTEAFF. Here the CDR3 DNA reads TGTGCCAGCAGCGTAGACGGGGGGCGGGACACTGAAGCTTTCTTT.

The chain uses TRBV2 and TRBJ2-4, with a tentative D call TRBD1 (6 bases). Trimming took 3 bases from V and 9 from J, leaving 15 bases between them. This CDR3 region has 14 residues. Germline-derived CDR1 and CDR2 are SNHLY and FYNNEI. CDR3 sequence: CASSDGMGAGIQYF. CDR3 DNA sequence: TGTGCCAGCAGTGATGGAATGGGGGCGGGCATTCAGTACTTC.

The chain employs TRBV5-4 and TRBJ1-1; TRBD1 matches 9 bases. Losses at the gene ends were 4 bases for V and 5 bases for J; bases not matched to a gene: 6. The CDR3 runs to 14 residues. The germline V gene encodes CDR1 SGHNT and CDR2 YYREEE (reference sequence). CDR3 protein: CASSRTGARTEAFF. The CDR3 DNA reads TGTGCCAGCAGCCGGACAGGGGCGCGGACTGAAGCTTTCTTT.

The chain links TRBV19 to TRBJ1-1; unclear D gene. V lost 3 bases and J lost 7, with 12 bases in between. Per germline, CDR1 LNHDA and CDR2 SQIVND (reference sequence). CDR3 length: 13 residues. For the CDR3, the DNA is TGTGCCAGTAGTATGATTTCGGGATTTGAAGCTTTCTTT. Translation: CASSMISGFEAFF. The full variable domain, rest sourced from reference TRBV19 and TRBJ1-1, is DGGITQSPKYLFRKEGQNVTLSCEQNLNHDAMYWYRQDPGQGLRLIYYSQIVNDFQKGDIAEGYSVSREKKESFPLTVTSAQKNPTAFYLCASSMISGFEAFFGQGTRLTVV.

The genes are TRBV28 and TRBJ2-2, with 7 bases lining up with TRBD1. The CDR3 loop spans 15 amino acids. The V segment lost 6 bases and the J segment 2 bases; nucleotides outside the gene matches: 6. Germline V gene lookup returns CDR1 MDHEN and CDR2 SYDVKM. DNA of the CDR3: TGTGCCAGCAGGAAGGGGGCTGTAAACACCGGGGAGCTGTTTTTT. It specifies CASRKGAVNTGELFF.

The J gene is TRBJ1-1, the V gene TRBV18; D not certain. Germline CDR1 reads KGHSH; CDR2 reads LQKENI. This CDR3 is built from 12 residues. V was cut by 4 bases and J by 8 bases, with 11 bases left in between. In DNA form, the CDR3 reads TGTGCCAGCTCACTCATTTACGGGGAAGCTTTCTTT. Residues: CASSLIYGEAFF. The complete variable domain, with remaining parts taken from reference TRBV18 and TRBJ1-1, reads NAGVMQNPRHLVRRRGQEARLRCSPMKGHSHVYWYRQLPEEGLKFMVYLQKENIIDESGMPKERFSAEFPKEGPSILRIQQVVRGDSAAYFCASSLIYGEAFFGQGTRLTVV.

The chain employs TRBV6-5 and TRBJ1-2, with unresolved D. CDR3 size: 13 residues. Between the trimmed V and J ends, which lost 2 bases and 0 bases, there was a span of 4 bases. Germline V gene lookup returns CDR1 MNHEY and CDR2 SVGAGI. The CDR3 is CASSYAANYGYTF. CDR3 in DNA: TGTGCCAGCAGTTACGCAGCTAACTATGGCTACACCTTC.

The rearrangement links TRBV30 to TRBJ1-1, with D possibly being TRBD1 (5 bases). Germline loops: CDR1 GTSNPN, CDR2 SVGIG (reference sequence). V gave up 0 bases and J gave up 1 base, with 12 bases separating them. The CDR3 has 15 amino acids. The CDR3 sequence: CAWSVIQGRNTEAFF. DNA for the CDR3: TGTGCCTGGAGTGTAATCCAGGGTAGGAACACTGAAGCTTTCTTT.

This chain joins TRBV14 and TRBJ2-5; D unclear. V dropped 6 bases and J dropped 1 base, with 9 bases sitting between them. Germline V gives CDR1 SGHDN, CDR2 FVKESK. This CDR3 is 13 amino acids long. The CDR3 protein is CASRPWSQETQYF. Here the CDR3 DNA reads TGTGCCAGCAGGCCATGGAGCCAAGAGACCCAGTACTTC.

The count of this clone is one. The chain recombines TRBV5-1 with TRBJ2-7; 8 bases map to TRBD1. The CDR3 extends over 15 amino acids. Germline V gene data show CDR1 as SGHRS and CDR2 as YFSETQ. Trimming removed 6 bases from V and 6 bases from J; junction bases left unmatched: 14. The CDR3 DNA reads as TGCGCCAGCACCTCCTTCCCGGGACAGGACAGCGAGCAGTACTTC. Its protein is CASTSFPGQDSEQYF. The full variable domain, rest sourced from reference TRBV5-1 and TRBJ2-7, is KAGVTQTPRYLIKTRGQQVTLSCSPISGHRSVSWYQQTPGQGLQFLFEYFSETQRNKGNFPGRFSGRQFSNSRSEMNVSTLELGDSALYLCASTSFPGQDSEQYFGPGTRLTVT.

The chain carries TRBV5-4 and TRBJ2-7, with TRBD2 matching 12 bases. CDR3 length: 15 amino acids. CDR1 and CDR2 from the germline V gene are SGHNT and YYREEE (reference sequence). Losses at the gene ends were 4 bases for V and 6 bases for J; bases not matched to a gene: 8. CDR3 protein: CASSPTSGRRGEQYF. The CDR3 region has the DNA TGTGCCAGCAGCCCAACTAGCGGGAGGAGGGGCGAGCAGTACTTC.

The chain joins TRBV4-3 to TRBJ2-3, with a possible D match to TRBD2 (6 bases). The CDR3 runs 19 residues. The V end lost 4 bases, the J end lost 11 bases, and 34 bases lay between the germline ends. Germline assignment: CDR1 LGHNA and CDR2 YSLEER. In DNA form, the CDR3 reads TGCGCCAGCAGCCCGAACGCCATGTTGACAGTGGGGGGACGAATAGAGCAGTATTTT. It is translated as CASSPNAMLTVGGRIEQYF.

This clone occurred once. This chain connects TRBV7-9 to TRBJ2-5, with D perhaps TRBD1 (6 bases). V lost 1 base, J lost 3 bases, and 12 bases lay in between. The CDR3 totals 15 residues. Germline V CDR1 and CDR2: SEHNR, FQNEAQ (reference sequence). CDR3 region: CASSLVGAQEETQYF. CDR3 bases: TGTGCCAGCAGCTTAGTGGGGGCACAGGAAGAGACCCAGTACTTC.

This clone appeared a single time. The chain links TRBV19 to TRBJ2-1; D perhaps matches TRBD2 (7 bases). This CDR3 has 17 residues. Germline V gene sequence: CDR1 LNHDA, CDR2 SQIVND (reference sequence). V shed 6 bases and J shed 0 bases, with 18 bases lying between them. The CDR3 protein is CASSRRGGQSSYNEQFF. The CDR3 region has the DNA TGTGCCAGTAGCCGAAGGGGGGGCCAGAGCTCCTACAATGAGCAGTTCTTC.

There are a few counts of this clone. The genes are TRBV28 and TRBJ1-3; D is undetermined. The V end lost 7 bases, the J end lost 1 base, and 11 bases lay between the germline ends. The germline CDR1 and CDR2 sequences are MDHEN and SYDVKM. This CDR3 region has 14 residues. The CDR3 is CASTWLGSGNTIYF. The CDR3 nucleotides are TGTGCCAGCACCTGGCTCGGGTCTGGAAACACCATATATTTT.

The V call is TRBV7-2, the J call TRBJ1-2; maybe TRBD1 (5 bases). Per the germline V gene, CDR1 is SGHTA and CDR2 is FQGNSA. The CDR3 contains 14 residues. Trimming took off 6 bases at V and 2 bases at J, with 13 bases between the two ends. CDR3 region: CASSRDWANYGYTF. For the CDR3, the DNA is TGTGCCAGCAGTCGGGACTGGGCCAACTATGGCTACACCTTC.

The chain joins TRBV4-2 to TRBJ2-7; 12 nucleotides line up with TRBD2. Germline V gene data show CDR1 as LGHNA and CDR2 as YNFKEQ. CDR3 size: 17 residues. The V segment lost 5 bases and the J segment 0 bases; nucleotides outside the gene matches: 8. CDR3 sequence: CASSIRLAGESSYEQYF. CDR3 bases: TGTGCCAGCAGCATCCGACTAGCGGGAGAGAGCTCCTACGAGCAGTACTTC.

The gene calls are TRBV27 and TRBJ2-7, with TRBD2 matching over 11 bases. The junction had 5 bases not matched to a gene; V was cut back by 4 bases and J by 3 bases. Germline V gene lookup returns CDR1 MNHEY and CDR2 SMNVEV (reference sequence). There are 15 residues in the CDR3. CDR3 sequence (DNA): TGTGCCAGCAGTTATTCACTAGCGGGGGTCTACGAGCAGTACTTC. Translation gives CASSYSLAGVYEQYF.

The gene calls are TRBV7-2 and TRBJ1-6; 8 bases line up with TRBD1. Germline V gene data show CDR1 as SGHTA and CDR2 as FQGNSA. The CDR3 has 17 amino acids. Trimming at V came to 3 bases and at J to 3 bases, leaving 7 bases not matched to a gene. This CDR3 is CASSFLYGQGYNSPLHF. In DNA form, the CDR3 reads TGTGCCAGCAGCTTTCTCTACGGACAGGGCTATAATTCACCCCTCCACTTT.